The 24 T cell receptor beta chains presented below share a single source sample, sequenced in a study of T-cell memory formation after mild COVID-19. TCRdb passed the 5' RACE reads through MiXCR, listing each CDR3 protein once. The sample consists of 560,000 or so distinct CDR3 sequences, 17% of them appearing once. Sequences were obtained from PBMCs or a T cell subset sorted from them (not recorded which). These receptors were obtained from an adult woman who had mild COVID-19 (a few samples of this study predate the infection). Cell type and time point are not known.

This chain links TRBV3-1 with TRBJ2-7; 7 bases align to TRBD1. Trimming took 0 bases from V and 8 from J; bases not matched to a gene: 7. Germline V gene sequence: CDR1 LGHDT, CDR2 YNNKEL (reference sequence). The CDR3 runs to 14 residues. The CDR3 region has the DNA TGTGCCAGCAGCCAAGAGGGACAGTCCTCGAAGCAGTACTTC. It specifies CASSQEGQSSKQYF.

The table lists this clonotype with a few counts. This chain uses TRBV7-9 with TRBJ1-2; D gene unclear. With 4 bases removed from V and 2 bases from J, the gap between germline ends came to 20 bases. The CDR3 has 17 residues. CDR1 and CDR2 (germline): SEHNR, FQNEAQ (reference sequence). CDR3 nucleotide sequence: TGTGCCAGCAGCTCGCTAACCGGGAACATACCCAACTATGGCTACACCTTC. Its translation: CASSSLTGNIPNYGYTF.

The V and J genes are TRBV20-1 and TRBJ2-7; 7 bases agree with TRBD1. This CDR3 spans 17 amino acids. The V gene end was trimmed by 4 bases and the J gene end by 4 bases; junction bases not matched to a gene: 19. Germline loops: CDR1 DFQATT, CDR2 SNEGSKA (reference sequence). The CDR3 coding sequence is TGCAGTGCTACCCCTCTCACCCCAACCGGGACAGATTACGAGCAGTACTTC. Encoded protein: CSATPLTPTGTDYEQYF.

The chain links TRBV6-1 to TRBJ1-6, with D possibly being TRBD1 (5 bases). The length of the CDR3 is 14 residues. CDR1 is MNHNS and CDR2 is SASEGT in the germline V gene. V was pared by 6 bases and J by 2 bases, with 8 bases between. For the CDR3, the DNA is TGTGCCAGCAGGAAAGGGGCCTATAATTCACCCCTCCACTTT. It is translated as CASRKGAYNSPLHF.

This clonotype was recorded a few times. The rearrangement uses TRBV12-3 or TRBV12-4 and TRBJ2-2; 7 nucleotides agree with TRBD1. CDR3 length: 14 residues. Trimming took 5 bases from V and 5 from J; bases not matched to a gene: 5. This CDR3 reads CASSRRQGTGELFF. The CDR3 bases are TGTGCCAGCAGTCGTCGACAGGGAACCGGGGAGCTGTTTTTT.

V and J are TRBV10-3 and TRBJ2-6; 11 nucleotides match TRBD1. CDR1 and CDR2 from the germline V gene are ENHRY and SYGVKD. This CDR3 region has 15 residues. Losses at the gene ends were 8 bases for V and 2 bases for J; bases not matched to a gene: 2. CDR3 loop: CAIGQGATGANVLTF. DNA for the CDR3: TGTGCCATCGGACAGGGGGCGACTGGGGCCAACGTCCTGACTTTC.

This clonotype occurred once. The genes are TRBV3-1 and TRBJ1-1; TRBD1 matches 7 bases. CDR1 and CDR2 from the germline V gene are LGHDT and YNNKEL (reference sequence). V was clipped by 3 bases and J by 1 base; unmatched bases: 5. This CDR3 spans 15 amino acids. The CDR3 nucleotides are TGTGCCAGCAGCCATCACAGGGGACCGAACACTGAAGCTTTCTTT. Protein product: CASSHHRGPNTEAFF.

This clonotype has just a few counts. The rearrangement uses TRBV11-2 and TRBJ2-5; 7 bases line up with TRBD1. With 5 bases clipped from V and 5 bases from J, the junction kept 11 bases outside the gene matches. Germline-derived CDR1 and CDR2 are SGHAT and FQNNGV. The CDR3 consists of 15 residues. The DNA of the CDR3 is TGTGCCAGCAGCCCAACTCAACAGGGGTACGAGACCCAGTACTTC. Its translation: CASSPTQQGYETQYF. The variable domain in full, completed from reference TRBV11-2 and TRBJ2-5, reads EAGVAQSPRYKIIEKRQSVAFWCNPISGHATLYWYQQILGQGPKLLIQFQNNGVVDDSQLPKDRFSAERLKGVDSTLKIQPAKLEDSAVYLCASSPTQQGYETQYFGPGTRLLVL.

The chain joins TRBV7-2 to TRBJ2-3; tentative D call: TRBD2 (6 bases). CDR1 and CDR2 (germline): SGHTA, FQGNSA. V was clipped by 3 bases and J by 2 bases, with 12 bases between them. CDR3 length equals 15 residues. In DNA, the CDR3 is TGTGCCAGCAGCTTGACTAGTTTGGCCACAGATACGCAGTATTTT. Protein sequence: CASSLTSLATDTQYF.

The rearrangement joins TRBV6-5 to TRBJ2-1, with unresolved D. V was pared by 8 bases and J by 6 bases, with 11 bases between. CDR3 length: 12 amino acids. Germline loops: CDR1 MNHEY, CDR2 SVGAGI. The CDR3 DNA is TGTGCCAGCGGGATCGGGTCCAATGAGCAGTTCTTC. Translated, it gives CASGIGSNEQFF.

This rearrangement joins TRBV20-1 to TRBJ2-1; TRBD2 agrees at 10 bases. The CDR3 sequence is 17 residues long. The germline CDR1 and CDR2 sequences are DFQATT and SNEGSKA (reference sequence). The V gene end was trimmed by 0 bases and the J gene end by 0 bases; junction bases not matched to a gene: 5. The CDR3 DNA reads as TGCAGTGCTAGAGATGGCGCTAGCGGGAGCTCCTACAATGAGCAGTTCTTC. Translation: CSARDGASGSSYNEQFF.

On this clonotype itself: A read error is possible here, since a much larger clone lies one base away. The chain has TRBV12-3 or TRBV12-4 and TRBJ2-1; D not certain. The CDR3 is made up of 11 amino acids. CDR3: CASRGFNEHFF. For the CDR3, the DNA is TGTGCCAGCAGGGGGTTCAATGAGCATTTCTTC.

This chain uses TRBV5-4 with TRBJ2-3; 7 nucleotides match TRBD1. Trimming removed 4 bases from V and 5 bases from J; junction bases left unmatched: 7. The length of the CDR3 is 14 residues. Germline CDR1 SGHNT, CDR2 YYREEE (reference sequence). The CDR3 sequence: CASSEETGLDTQYF. The CDR3 DNA reads as TGTGCCAGCAGCGAGGAGACAGGGCTAGATACGCAGTATTTT.

The CDR3, as DNA: TGTGCCAGCAGCTCCCACTACCGGGACAGGGCCTACAATGAGCAGTTCTTC. Protein sequence: CASSSHYRDRAYNEQFF. The chain uses TRBV11-3 and TRBJ2-1; 9 positions agree with TRBD1. V trimming: 4 bases; J trimming: 2 bases; junction bases outside the gene matches: 9. Germline CDR1 is SGHNT and CDR2 is YENEEA. This CDR3 region has 17 residues.

This chain connects TRBV7-6 to TRBJ2-5, with a tentative D call TRBD1 (6 bases). Germline CDR1 is SGHVS and CDR2 is FNYEAQ. This CDR3 spans 15 amino acids. The V end was cut by 5 bases, the J end by 1 base, with 14 bases between. CDR3 protein: CASSANTGLQETQYF. Here the CDR3 DNA reads TGTGCCAGCAGCGCGAACACAGGGCTCCAAGAGACCCAGTACTTC.

This clonotype was recorded a few times. This chain links TRBV6-5 with TRBJ1-5, with 8 bases matching TRBD1. Germline V lookup: CDR1 MNHEY, CDR2 SVGAGI. The CDR3 length is 16 residues. V lost 10 bases to trimming and J lost 2 bases; unmatched junction nucleotides: 13. In DNA form, the CDR3 reads TGTGCCACCTCCACTTCAGGGGGCAAAGGCAATCAGCCCCAGCATTTT. Translating it yields CATSTSGGKGNQPQHF.

This chain links TRBV28 with TRBJ2-3, with no clear D. The CDR3 spans 13 residues. Germline CDR1 is MDHEN and CDR2 is SYDVKM. The ends were cut back, 7 bases at V and 4 bases at J, with 12 bases in the middle. For the CDR3, the DNA is TGTGCCAGCATACCGGAGCTCTCAGATACGCAGTATTTT. Translation: CASIPELSDTQYF.

The genes are TRBV29-1 and TRBJ2-2, with 10 bases that match TRBD1. This CDR3 is built from 16 residues. Trimming at V came to 2 bases and at J to 5 bases, leaving 8 bases not matched to a gene. Looked up from germline, CDR1 is SQVTM and CDR2 is ANQGSEA. The CDR3 region is CSVESGEGQGTGELFF. Here the CDR3 DNA reads TGCAGCGTTGAATCGGGGGAGGGACAGGGGACCGGGGAGCTGTTTTTT.

Only a few counts were recorded for this clonotype. The DNA for the CDR3 is TGTGCCAGCAGTCCTACCCCCCCCGGGGAGCTGTTTTTT. It is translated as CASSPTPPGELFF. The chain recombines TRBV12-3 or TRBV12-4 with TRBJ2-2; no definite D call. The CDR3 length is 13 residues. V lost 5 bases and J 6 bases, leaving 10 bases between the germline ends.

This rearrangement joins TRBV12-3 or TRBV12-4 to TRBJ1-5; 9 nucleotides match TRBD1. The junction had 7 bases not matched to a gene; V was cut back by 6 bases and J by 4 bases. This CDR3 region has 15 residues. The CDR3, as DNA: TGTGCCAGCAGCGTCCGGGACAGGGAGAATCAGCCCCAGCATTTT. Amino acid sequence: CASSVRDRENQPQHF.

This sequence joins TRBV5-1 and TRBJ2-4, with D possibly TRBD2 on 5 matching bases. With 5 bases removed from V and 2 bases from J, the gap between germline ends came to 17 bases. CDR3 length: 16 residues. CDR1 is SGHRS, CDR2 YFSETQ, per germline. The CDR3 nucleotides read TGCGCCAGCAGTTCTGACGGCGGAGGATCCAAAAACATTCAGTACTTC. The encoded protein is CASSSDGGGSKNIQYF.

This clonotype was recorded a few times. The chain links TRBV7-2 to TRBJ2-2, with D possibly being TRBD1 (5 bases). CDR1 is SGHTA and CDR2 is FQGNSA in the germline V gene. Trimming removed 2 bases from V and 5 bases from J, with 12 bases in between. This CDR3 has 15 residues. Here the CDR3 reads CASSLWGTPTGELFF. As DNA, the CDR3 is TGTGCCAGCAGCTTATGGGGCACCCCGACCGGGGAGCTGTTTTTT.

There are many counts of this clonotype. V is TRBV11-2 and J is TRBJ2-7; 12 bases map to TRBD2. V was pared by 1 base and J by 3 bases, with 4 bases of the junction left unmatched. This CDR3 comprises 16 residues. Looked up from germline, CDR1 is SGHAT and CDR2 is FQNNGV. CDR3 loop: CASSLVTSGSVYEQYF. CDR3 DNA sequence: TGTGCCAGCAGCTTAGTGACTAGCGGGAGTGTCTACGAGCAGTACTTC.

This clonotype was observed a few times. The chain carries TRBV6-1 and TRBJ2-1; TRBD2 agrees at 13 bases. Germline V CDR1 and CDR2: MNHNS, SASEGT. The CDR3 is 15 amino acids. Trimming at V came to 1 base and at J to 7 bases, leaving 1 base not matched to a gene. The DNA for the CDR3 is TGTGCCAGCAGTGAAGAGGGACTAGCGGGGAATGAGCAGTTCTTC. Its translation is CASSEEGLAGNEQFF.